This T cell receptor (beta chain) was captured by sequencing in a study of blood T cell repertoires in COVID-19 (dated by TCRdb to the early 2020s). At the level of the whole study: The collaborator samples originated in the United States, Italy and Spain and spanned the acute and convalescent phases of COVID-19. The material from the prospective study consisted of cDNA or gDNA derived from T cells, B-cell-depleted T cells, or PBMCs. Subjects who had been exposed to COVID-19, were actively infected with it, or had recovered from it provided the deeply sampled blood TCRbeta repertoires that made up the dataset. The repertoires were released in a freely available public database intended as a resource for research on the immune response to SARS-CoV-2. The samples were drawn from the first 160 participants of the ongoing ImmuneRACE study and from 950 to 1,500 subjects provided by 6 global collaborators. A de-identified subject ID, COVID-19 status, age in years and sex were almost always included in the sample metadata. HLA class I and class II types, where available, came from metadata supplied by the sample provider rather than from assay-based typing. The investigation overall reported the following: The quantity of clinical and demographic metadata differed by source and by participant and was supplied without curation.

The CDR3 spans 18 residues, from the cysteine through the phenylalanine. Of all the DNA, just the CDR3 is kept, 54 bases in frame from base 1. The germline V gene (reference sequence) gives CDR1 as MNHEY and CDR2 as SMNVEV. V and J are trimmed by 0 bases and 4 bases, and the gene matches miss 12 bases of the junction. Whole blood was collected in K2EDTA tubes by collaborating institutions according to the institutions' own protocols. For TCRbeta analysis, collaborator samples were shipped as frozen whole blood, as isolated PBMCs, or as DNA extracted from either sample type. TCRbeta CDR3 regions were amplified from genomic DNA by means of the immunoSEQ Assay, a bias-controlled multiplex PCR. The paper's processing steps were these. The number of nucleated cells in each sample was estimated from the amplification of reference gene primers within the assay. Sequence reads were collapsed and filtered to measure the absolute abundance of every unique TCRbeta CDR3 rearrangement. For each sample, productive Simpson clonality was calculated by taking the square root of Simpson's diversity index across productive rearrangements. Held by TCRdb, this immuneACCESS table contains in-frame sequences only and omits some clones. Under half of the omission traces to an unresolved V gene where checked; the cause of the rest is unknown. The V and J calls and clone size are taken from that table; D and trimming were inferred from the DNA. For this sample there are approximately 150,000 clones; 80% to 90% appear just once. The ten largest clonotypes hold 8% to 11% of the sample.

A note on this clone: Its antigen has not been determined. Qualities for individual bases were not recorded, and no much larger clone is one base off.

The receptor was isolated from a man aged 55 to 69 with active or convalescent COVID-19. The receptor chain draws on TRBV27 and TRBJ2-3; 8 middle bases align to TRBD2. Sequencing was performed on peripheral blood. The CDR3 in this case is CASSLSVVPGGKSDTQYF. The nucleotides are TGTGCCAGCAGTTTATCAGTAGTCCCGGGAGGGAAGTCAGATACGCAGTATTTT.